This paragraph reports one T cell receptor beta chain. Some clones are missing from TCRdb's copy, which holds only in-frame ones; the method was immunoSEQ multiplex PCR. The data show around 51,000 clones, approximately 94% seen once. Trimming cost V 3 bases and J 0 bases, with 8 bases left between them. The CDR3 consists of 15 residues. Germline values: CDR1 LGHNA, CDR2 YSLEER. This entry belongs to a study of T cell changes during pregnancy in multiple sclerosis. This chain joins TRBV4-3 and TRBJ1-4, with D unclear. The source was CD4+ T cells from peripheral blood mononuclear cells, collected in the second trimester of pregnancy. This receptor was taken from a female donor with multiple sclerosis, enrolled in a pregnancy study. CDR3 in amino acids: CASSHSSATNEKLFF. CDR3 coding DNA: TGCGCCAGCAGCCATAGTTCTGCAACTAATGAAAAACTGTTTTTT.